This passage covers 14 T cell receptor beta chains from one sample sequenced in a study of blood T cell repertoires in COVID-19. The table came from immunoSEQ multiplex PCR; TCRdb's copy has only in-frame clones and leaves some out. Here the sample spans hundreds of thousands of clones, more than 70% being singletons. Sequencing was done on a sample of peripheral blood. All receptors come from a woman aged 25-40 years with COVID-19, enrolled during active disease.

This sequence joins TRBV6-2 or TRBV6-3 and TRBJ2-2, with a tentative D call TRBD1 (6 bases). Deletions cut 4 bases from V and 3 bases from J, with 9 bases between. Germline V lookup: CDR1 MNHEY, CDR2 SVGEGT. The CDR3 is 14 amino acids. The CDR3 region is CASSFAGDTGELFF. CDR3 in DNA: TGTGCCAGCAGTTTTGCAGGGGACACCGGGGAGCTGTTTTTT.

The V call is TRBV19, the J call TRBJ1-1, with 8 positions matching TRBD1. After removal of 6 bases from V and 9 bases from J, the junction contained 9 bases not matched to a gene. The CDR3 has 13 residues. Looked up from germline, CDR1 is LNHDA and CDR2 is SQIVND (reference sequence). The CDR3: CASRGPGQGKAFF. The CDR3 DNA follows: TGTGCCAGTAGGGGACCCGGACAGGGCAAAGCTTTCTTT.

The V and J genes are TRBV25-1 and TRBJ1-6; D is possibly TRBD1 (5 bases). The CDR3 is 17 residues long. With 3 bases removed from V and 7 bases from J, the gap between germline ends came to 19 bases. Germline CDR1 reads MGHDK; CDR2 reads SYGVNS. The CDR3 nucleotides read TGTGCCAGCAGTGAGGGCCCCCAGCCAGGGTACAATTCACCCCTCCACTTT. It codes for CASSEGPQPGYNSPLHF.

The CDR3 here is CASSQGQGDQPQHF. The CDR3 DNA reads TGTGCCAGCAGCCAAGGACAGGGGGATCAGCCCCAGCATTTT. The chain combines TRBV5-6 with TRBJ1-5; 10 positions match TRBD1. Germline lookup yields CDR1 SGHDT and CDR2 YYEEEE. The J segment lost 5 bases and the V segment lost 4 bases, leaving 3 bases of the junction unmatched. This CDR3 contains 14 residues.

DNA for the CDR3: TGCGCCAGCAGCCAAGACTTGGCGCCGGACGCGGGGGGCAATCAGCCCCAGCATTTT. Translated: CASSQDLAPDAGGNQPQHF. The genes are TRBV4-1 and TRBJ1-5; TRBD1 might be the D (5 bases). In germline, CDR1 is MGHRA, CDR2 YSYEKL. Trimming stripped 0 bases from V and 2 bases from J, with 20 bases between. This CDR3 is built from 19 residues.

The DNA of the CDR3 is TGCGCCAGCAGTGAGAAACAGGCCTATGGCTACACCTTC. Translated, it gives CASSEKQAYGYTF. This rearrangement joins TRBV10-2 to TRBJ1-2; possibly TRBD1 for D (5 bases). The V end lost 2 bases, the J end lost 4 bases, and 8 bases lay between the germline ends. CDR3 length: 13 amino acids. CDR1 WSHSY and CDR2 SAAADI come from the germline V gene.

The rearrangement uses TRBV7-2 and TRBJ1-1; D not resolved. The CDR3 sequence is 13 residues long. V shed 8 bases and J shed 0 bases, with 10 bases lying between them. Germline CDR1 reads SGHTA; CDR2 reads FQGNSA. The CDR3 is CASEELMNTEAFF. The CDR3 coding sequence is TGTGCCAGCGAGGAGCTTATGAACACTGAAGCTTTCTTT.

V and J are TRBV6-5 and TRBJ2-7, with D perhaps matching TRBD1 (6 bases). CDR1 and CDR2 from the germline V gene are MNHEY and SVGAGI. V was shortened by 6 bases and J by 5 bases, with 14 bases between the two germline ends. The CDR3 is made up of 13 amino acids. The DNA of the CDR3 is TGTGCCAGCAGACTACAGGGTCCCAACGAGCAGTACTTC. Translated, it gives CASRLQGPNEQYF.

The V call is TRBV5-1, the J call TRBJ2-1, with 7 positions matching TRBD2. Germline CDR1 and CDR2: SGHRS and YFSETQ. This CDR3 contains 16 residues. V gave up 2 bases and J gave up 8 bases; unmatched junction bases: 13. The CDR3 region has the DNA TGCGCCAGCAGCTTCCATGTAGGGCTAGCGGCGTATGAGCAGTTCTTC. It encodes CASSFHVGLAAYEQFF.

A remark on this clone: Additional DNA sequences in this sample encode the identical CDR3. J is TRBJ1-1 and V is TRBV9, with 8 bases matching TRBD1. CDR3 length: 15 residues. V lost 4 bases to trimming and J lost 1 base; unmatched junction nucleotides: 6. CDR1 SGDLS and CDR2 YYNGEE come from the germline V gene. DNA of the CDR3: TGTGCCAGCAGCCCCCGGACAGGGACGAACACTGAAGCTTTCTTT. It codes for CASSPRTGTNTEAFF.

This clone was detected once. The CDR3 region has the DNA TGTGCCAGCAGTGTACAGGGTGAAGGCACTGAAGCTTTCTTT. Translating gives CASSVQGEGTEAFF. The chain carries TRBV2 and TRBJ1-1; D may be TRBD1 (6 bases). This CDR3 is built from 14 residues. Germline lookup yields CDR1 SNHLY and CDR2 FYNNEI. Trimming removed 4 bases at V and 4 bases at J, with 13 bases between.

V gene TRBV19 combines with J gene TRBJ2-3; TRBD1 might be the D (5 bases). V lost 0 bases and J 5 bases, leaving 12 bases between the germline ends. Germline assignment: CDR1 LNHDA and CDR2 SQIVND (reference sequence). There are 15 residues in the CDR3. This CDR3 reads CASSIDPGLIDTQYF. CDR3 DNA: TGTGCCAGTAGTATAGATCCAGGGTTAATAGATACGCAGTATTTT.

This sequence joins TRBV25-1 and TRBJ1-4, with D possibly TRBD1 on 6 matching bases. Germline V CDR1 and CDR2: MGHDK, SYGVNS. The CDR3 is 13 amino acids. The V end was cut by 8 bases, the J end by 8 bases, with 15 bases between. CDR3 residues: CASEGGLDEKLFF. CDR3 nucleotide sequence: TGTGCCAGCGAGGGGGGGCTGGACGAAAAACTGTTTTTT.

The V and J genes are TRBV29-1 and TRBJ2-2; the match to TRBD2 covers 9 bases. CDR3 length: 16 residues. V trimming: 3 bases; J trimming: 2 bases; junction bases outside the gene matches: 7. Germline CDR1 is SQVTM and CDR2 is ANQGSEA. The CDR3 loop is CSVEGLAGANTGELFF. The DNA for the CDR3 is TGCAGCGTTGAGGGGTTAGCGGGGGCCAACACCGGGGAGCTGTTTTTT.